Below are 25 T cell receptor beta chains sequenced from a single sample in a study of T cells expressing NK-cell markers. TCRdb reprocessed the 5' RACE reads and reports one entry per CDR3 protein, with no DNA. The sample table includes 400,000 or so distinct CDR3 sequences. The sample comprised blood T cells: a sorted CD56 or NKG2C T cell subset, CD4+ or CD8+ T cells, or bulk PBMC T cells (not recorded which). The receptors derive from a woman aged 45-59 years in good health.

The CDR3 region is CASSEPTTSGGNEQFF. The chain recombines TRBV10-2 with TRBJ2-1; TCRdb names TRBD2, which stays unverified in the absence of DNA. CDR3 size: 16 residues. Germline CDR1 WSHSY, CDR2 SAAADI.

The rearrangement uses TRBV7-9 and TRBJ2-3; checking the TCRdb D call of TRBD2 is not possible without DNA. CDR3 length: 15 residues. Germline V lookup: CDR1 SEHNR, CDR2 FQNEAQ (reference sequence). CDR3 sequence: CASSLWGGPGDTQYF.

V gene TRBV14 combines with J gene TRBJ2-5; the TRBD2 assignment by TCRdb is unverifiable without DNA. This CDR3 is 19 amino acids long. Germline V gene sequence: CDR1 SGHDN, CDR2 FVKESK. CDR3 amino acids: CASSHSNQRALALRETQYF.

The chain combines TRBV6-6 with TRBJ2-5; the TRBD2 assignment by TCRdb is unverifiable without DNA. CDR1 and CDR2 (germline): MNHNY, SVGAGI (reference sequence). The CDR3 runs to 17 residues. CDR3: CASSYSTLAGGGETQYF.

The V gene is TRBV5-5, the J gene TRBJ2-7; TCRdb proposes TRBD1, but this gene call is untestable without DNA. CDR3 size: 16 residues. Germline lookup yields CDR1 SGHKS and CDR2 YYEKEE (reference sequence). This CDR3 reads CASYEGWTANSYEQYF.

This chain uses TRBV6-5 with TRBJ2-2; TCRdb outputs TRBD1, but without DNA this stays unchecked. Germline-derived CDR1 and CDR2 are MNHEY and SVGAGI. The CDR3 length is 15 residues. CDR3 sequence: CASSYNRGSTGELFF.

V is TRBV24-1 and J is TRBJ2-1; with no DNA, the TCRdb D assignment of TRBD2 cannot be verified. Germline CDR1 and CDR2: KGHDR and SFDVKD. This CDR3 comprises 14 residues. The chain's CDR3 is CATSDSITRNEQFF.

The chain employs TRBV12-3 or TRBV12-4 and TRBJ2-2; TCRdb reports TRBD1, a call that lacks DNA to check it against. The CDR3 totals 17 residues. This CDR3 reads CASSLFFGTGNTGELFF.

The chain uses TRBV2 and TRBJ2-5; TCRdb's D call, TRBD2, is unchecked because there is no DNA. The germline CDR1 and CDR2 sequences are SNHLY and FYNNEI. The CDR3 is made up of 13 amino acids. CDR3 amino acids: CASTRGRGETQYF.

The chain couples TRBV29-1 to TRBJ2-2; TCRdb names TRBD2, which stays unverified in the absence of DNA. The CDR3 extends over 16 amino acids. Per the germline V gene, CDR1 is SQVTM and CDR2 is ANQGSEA. CDR3 loop: CSVGQAGAGFTGELFF.

The rearrangement uses TRBV21-1 and TRBJ2-1; the TRBD2 assignment by TCRdb is unverifiable without DNA. TRBV21-1 is a pseudogene segment. The CDR3 is made up of 14 amino acids. CDR3 protein: CASNSLARGNEQFF.

V gene TRBV2 combines with J gene TRBJ1-1; the D gene TCRdb calls, TRBD1, cannot be checked with no DNA. The CDR3 extends over 15 amino acids. Per the germline V gene, CDR1 is SNHLY and CDR2 is FYNNEI. The chain's CDR3 is CASSEPGGGATEAFF.

The chain employs TRBV6-5 and TRBJ1-1; TCRdb designates TRBD1, a call that cannot be tested without DNA. The CDR3 is 15 residues long. Germline CDR1 is MNHEY and CDR2 is SVGAGI. The CDR3 sequence is CASSYGAGLATEAFF.

The CDR3 loop reads CASSKTLRSNQPQHF. The chain uses TRBV4-1 and TRBJ1-5. Germline CDR1 is MGHRA and CDR2 is YSYEKL. CDR3 length: 15 amino acids.

This rearrangement joins TRBV12-3 or TRBV12-4 to TRBJ2-2; the D call of TRBD2 rests on TCRdb alone, since no DNA is present to check it. The CDR3 is 16 residues long. The CDR3 reads CASRNRAGTTGRELFF.

The chain is built from TRBV7-9 and TRBJ2-1; TCRdb lists TRBD2, though no DNA is available to test this call. CDR1 SEHNR and CDR2 FQNEAQ come from the germline V gene (reference sequence). This CDR3 contains 15 residues. The CDR3 loop reads CASSPREREGFEQFF.

The rearrangement uses TRBV20-1 and TRBJ1-2; TCRdb designates TRBD1, a call that cannot be tested without DNA. This CDR3 is 14 amino acids long. Germline V CDR1 and CDR2: DFQATT, SNEGSKA (reference sequence). CDR3 residues: CSARLQAGDLGYTF.

V usage is TRBV5-5 and J usage is TRBJ2-2; TCRdb reports TRBD1, a call that lacks DNA to check it against. Germline V lookup: CDR1 SGHKS, CDR2 YYEKEE (reference sequence). The CDR3 spans 18 residues. CDR3 residues: CASSYPGQTTPNTGELFF. The variable domain in full, completed from reference TRBV5-5 and TRBJ2-2, reads DAGVTQSPTHLIKTRGQQVTLRCSPISGHKSVSWYQQVLGQGPQFIFQYYEKEERGRGNFPDRFSARQFPNYSSELNVNALLLGDSALYLCASSYPGQTTPNTGELFFGEGSRLTVL.

The rearrangement joins TRBV4-2 to TRBJ2-3; as DNA is missing, the TRBD1 call by TCRdb cannot be tested. This CDR3 spans 15 amino acids. Germline CDR1 reads LGHNA; CDR2 reads YNFKEQ. The CDR3 spells CASSQLTGIADTQYF.

The chain is built from TRBV5-1 and TRBJ2-1; the D gene TCRdb calls, TRBD2, cannot be checked with no DNA. Per germline, CDR1 SGHRS and CDR2 YFSETQ. This CDR3 is 17 amino acids long. CDR3 protein: CASSLDWASGRPAEQFF.

J is TRBJ2-3 and V is TRBV7-3; the D call of TRBD1 rests on TCRdb alone, since no DNA is present to check it. The CDR3 has 17 amino acids. Germline CDR1 and CDR2: SGHTA and FQGTGA. The CDR3: CASSHGAAPLGTDTQYF.

The rearrangement uses TRBV29-1 and TRBJ2-5; with no DNA, the TCRdb D assignment of TRBD2 cannot be verified. Germline V gene data show CDR1 as SQVTM and CDR2 as ANQGSEA. This CDR3 comprises 16 residues. The CDR3 loop is CSVVSTSGRAEETQYF.

The chain employs TRBV5-1 and TRBJ1-4. The germline V gene has CDR1 SGHRS and CDR2 YFSETQ. This CDR3 has 14 amino acids. The CDR3: CASSFGRENEKLFF.

The V gene is TRBV24-1, the J gene TRBJ2-3. The germline V gene has CDR1 KGHDR and CDR2 SFDVKD. CDR3 length: 12 amino acids. This CDR3 is CATSRGPDTQYF.

J is TRBJ1-4 and V is TRBV6-6; lacking DNA, the TRBD1 call made by TCRdb goes unchecked. This CDR3 has 14 residues. Per the germline V gene, CDR1 is MNHNY and CDR2 is SVGAGI (reference sequence). CDR3 residues: CASSYDRVSEKLFF.